The 2 T cell receptor beta chains listed next were all sequenced from one sample in a study of CD8+ T cells in alopecia areata (dated by TCRdb to the late 2010s). The time point tag for this specimen amounts to: around 24 weeks on oral tofacitinib. The meaning of the sample's treatment or condition label: oral pan-JAK inhibitor, 5-10 mg twice daily. The library was generated by the immunoSEQ multiplex PCR assay. For TCR sequencing, RNA was extracted from every sample and reverse transcribed into cDNA to serve as template. The table was pulled from immuneACCESS by TCRdb, which kept in-frame rearrangements only. Such tables lose some clones; where checked, under half of the loss comes from unresolved V genes, and the rest has no known cause. Across this sample there are around 180,000 clones, with less than 65% seen only once. In total, the top ten clones hold approximately 0.93% of the sample. The material was CD4+ T cells sorted from blood, obtained at week 24, from a patient treated with tofacitinib. These receptors were collected from a human donor with alopecia areata.

V gene TRBV2 combines with J gene TRBJ2-7; 8 nucleotides line up with TRBD2. Germline values: CDR1 SNHLY, CDR2 FYNNEI. V trimming: 8 bases; J trimming: 6 bases; junction bases outside the gene matches: 15. This CDR3 is built from 15 residues. As DNA, the CDR3 is TGTGCCAGCGCAGATCAAACCCGGACTAGCACCGAGCAGTACTTC. Its translation is CASADQTRTSTEQYF.

This rearrangement joins TRBV7-3 to TRBJ1-1, with D perhaps TRBD1 (6 bases). The V gene's germline CDR1 is SGHTA and CDR2 FQGTGA. The CDR3 is 19 residues long. Trimming stripped 3 bases from V and 0 bases from J, with 23 bases between. The CDR3 DNA reads as TGTGCCAGCAGCTTCCAGTCGACCGGGACGGACAGAATGAACACTGAAGCTTTCTTT. It yields the protein CASSFQSTGTDRMNTEAFF.